These T cell receptor beta chains were read from a single sample in a study of cytomegalovirus exposure and HLA in healthy donors. Sequencing was performed with immunoSEQ multiplex PCR; in TCRdb, only in-frame clones are kept and a portion is missing. The repertoire holds around 140,000 clones, 82% seen once, with about 7.4% in the top ten. Sequencing was done on a sample of PBMCs. The receptors here all came from a woman aged 45-60 years in good health and CMV-seropositive. CDR3s include the opening cysteine and the closing phenylalanine or tryptophan. Each record gives: clone size, V gene, D gene, J gene, CDR3 DNA, CDR3 protein. A D gene is named only where the DNA matches it firmly. Size tells how often a clone was seen (once, few, many) or the class of an expanded clone, and some rows leave it out.

-	TRBV23-1	-	TRBJ1-1	TGCGCCAGCAGTACCGGGGGAGAAGTGGCTTTCTTT	CASSTGGEVAFF
-	TRBV30	-	TRBJ1-1	TGTGCCCTGGGAGTACGAATGGAGACTTTCTTT	CALGVRMETFF
-	TRBV29-1	TRBD2	TRBJ2-3	TGCAGCGTTGAGAGAGTTAGCGGGGGATTGGGAGATACGCAGTATTTT	CSVERVSGGLGDTQYF
-	TRBV29-1	-	TRBJ1-1	TGCAGCGTTGAAGATAGCAGGGGTGGGAACACTGAAGCTTTCTTT	CSVEDSRGGNTEAFF
few	TRBV5-4	TRBD1	TRBJ1-1	TGTGCCAGCAGCCCGGGGACAGGGTGGGACACTGAAGCTTTCTTT	CASSPGTGWDTEAFF
-	TRBV27	-	TRBJ2-7	TGTGCCAGCAGTTTATCTACAGGGCTCGAGCAGTACTTC	CASSLSTGLEQYF
-	TRBV6-5	-	TRBJ1-2	TGTGCCAGCAGTACCTACCCTACAGGGCGAGAGGGCTACACCTTC	CASSTYPTGREGYTF
few	TRBV10-3	TRBD2	TRBJ2-2	TGTGCCATCAGTGGTGGAGCGGGAGTAATCACCGGGGAGCTGTTTTTT	CAISGGAGVITGELFF
-	TRBV7-2	TRBD1	TRBJ1-2	TGTGCCAGCAGCCGCCCGGACAGGGTGCGGGGCTACACCTTC	CASSRPDRVRGYTF
-	TRBV10-2	TRBD1	TRBJ2-7	TGCGCCAGCAGTGAGTTCGGACAGGGCTACGAGCAGTACTTC	CASSEFGQGYEQYF
-	TRBV10-3	TRBD1	TRBJ1-5	TGTGCCATCAGTGAGTTGGGGACAGGGGATCAGCCCCAGCATTTT	CAISELGTGDQPQHF
once	TRBV7-6	-	TRBJ1-2	TGTGCCAGCAGCCGAGGTGCTGGGTCAGCCTATGGCTACACCTTC	CASSRGAGSAYGYTF
-	TRBV18	TRBD1	TRBJ2-1	TGTGCCAGCTCACCGTATAGACAGGGGGCTTTACGAAACAATGAGCAGTTCTTC	CASSPYRQGALRNNEQFF
once	TRBV7-3	TRBD2	TRBJ2-1	TGTGCCAGCAGCTTAACGTTTAGCGGGAGGGCCAATGAGCAGTTCTTC	CASSLTFSGRANEQFF
-	TRBV30	TRBD1	TRBJ2-7	TGTGCCTGGAGTGGACAGGGGAACGAGCAGTACTTC	CAWSGQGNEQYF
-	TRBV7-6	-	TRBJ2-7	TGTGCCAGCAGCCCTCTGGGCCTCCCCTACGAGCAGTACTTC	CASSPLGLPYEQYF
-	TRBV10-3	-	TRBJ2-1	TGTGCCATCAGTTTACACGGGCAAAAGGGGGACAATGAGCAGTTCTTC	CAISLHGQKGDNEQFF
once	TRBV11-1	-	TRBJ2-5	TGTGCCAGCAGCCCCGACTGGTCTGAAGAGACCCAGTACTTC	CASSPDWSEETQYF
-	TRBV23-1	TRBD1	TRBJ1-5	TGCGCCAGCAGTCAACGCGCCACGAGGACAGGGGCCCGAATGCCCCAGCATTTT	CASSQRATRTGARMPQHF
-	TRBV19	TRBD2	TRBJ2-1	TGTGCCAGTAGTCCTAGCGGCTCACCCTACAATGAGCAGTTCTTC	CASSPSGSPYNEQFF
-	TRBV7-3	-	TRBJ1-2	TGTGCCAGCAGCTTAACAGGGGCGCCGGATGGCTACACCTTC	CASSLTGAPDGYTF
-	TRBV15	-	TRBJ1-4	TGTGCCACCAGCAGTCAGGCAACTAATGAAAAACTGTTTTTT	CATSSQATNEKLFF
-	TRBV6-1	TRBD2	TRBJ2-2	TGTGCCAGCAGTGGACCTTACCCTACTAGCGGCCAGAGAAACACCGGGGAGCTGTTTTTT	CASSGPYPTSGQRNTGELFF
once	TRBV11-1	-	TRBJ2-2	TGTGCCAGCAGCTCCCATGGGGAGACCGGGGAGCTGTTTTTT	CASSSHGETGELFF
-	TRBV10-3	-	TRBJ1-3	TGTGCCATCAGTGAGTCGCGGGGATCTGGAAACACCATATATTTT	CAISESRGSGNTIYF
few	TRBV19	TRBD2	TRBJ2-7	TGTGCCAGTAGTATCGGGGGGATGAGTTACGAGCAGTACTTC	CASSIGGMSYEQYF
-	TRBV9	-	TRBJ1-3	TGTGCCAGCAGCGCCCTCACTCCGGGACAAGCTGGAAACACCATATATTTT	CASSALTPGQAGNTIYF
once	TRBV19	-	TRBJ2-3	TGTGCCAGTAGTTCCCGGGGGGCCCTCACAGATACGCAGTATTTT	CASSSRGALTDTQYF
-	TRBV7-9	TRBD1	TRBJ1-1	TGTGCCAGCAGCCCCGGAGGTACAGGGGAAAGGGACACTGAAGCTTTCTTT	CASSPGGTGERDTEAFF
-	TRBV5-6	TRBD2	TRBJ2-5	TGTGCCAGCACGGATAGCGGGGGAGACCAAGAGACCCAGTACTTC	CASTDSGGDQETQYF
-	TRBV5-1	TRBD2	TRBJ2-7	TGCGCCAGCAGCTTAGCGGGAGGGGGGGGCGAGCAGTACTTC	CASSLAGGGGEQYF
-	TRBV7-8	TRBD2	TRBJ2-5	TGTGCCAGCAGCTTAGGCGGGGGGGCAGGGACCCAGTACTTC	CASSLGGGAGTQYF